The clone carrying this T cell receptor (beta chain) has only a few counts. From the 5' RACE reads, TCRdb called clonotypes with MiXCR, one entry per CDR3 protein. Of hundreds of thousands of distinct CDR3 sequences in the sample, over 3.5% are singletons; the top ten hold about 26%. These data belong to a study of T cells after yellow fever vaccination. CDR3 length: 15 residues. Losses at the gene ends were 4 bases for V and 0 bases for J; bases not matched to a gene: 1. CDR1 is SNHLY and CDR2 is FYNNEI in the germline V gene. The sample here was PBMCs, taken 5 days after the yellow fever booster vaccination. The rearrangement joins TRBV2 to TRBJ2-3; 10 bases are a match to TRBD2. The sequence came from a man aged 18 to 30 who received the YFV17D yellow fever vaccine. CDR3 sequence reads: CASSALAGSTDTQYF. CDR3 coding DNA: TGTGCCAGCAGTGCACTAGCGGGAAGCACAGATACGCAGTATTTT. Combining the CDR3 with reference TRBV2 and TRBJ2-3 gives the whole variable domain EPEVTQTPSHQVTQMGQEVILRCVPISNHLYFYWYRQILGQKVEFLVSFYNNEISEKSEIFDDQFSVERPDGSNFTLKIRSTKLEDSAMYFCASSALAGSTDTQYFGPGTRLTVL.